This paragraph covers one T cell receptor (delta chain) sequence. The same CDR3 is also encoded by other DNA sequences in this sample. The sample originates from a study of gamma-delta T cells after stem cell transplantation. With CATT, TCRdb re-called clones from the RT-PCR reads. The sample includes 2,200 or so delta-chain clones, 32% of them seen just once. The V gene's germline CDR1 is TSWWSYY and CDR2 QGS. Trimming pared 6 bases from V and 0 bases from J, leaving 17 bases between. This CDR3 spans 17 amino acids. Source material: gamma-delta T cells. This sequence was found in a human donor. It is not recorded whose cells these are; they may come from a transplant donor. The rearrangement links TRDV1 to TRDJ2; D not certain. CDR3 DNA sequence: TGTGCTCTTGGCGTTCCAGCCATGCGAGCTTTGACAGCACAACTCTTCTTT. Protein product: CALGVPAMRALTAQLFF.